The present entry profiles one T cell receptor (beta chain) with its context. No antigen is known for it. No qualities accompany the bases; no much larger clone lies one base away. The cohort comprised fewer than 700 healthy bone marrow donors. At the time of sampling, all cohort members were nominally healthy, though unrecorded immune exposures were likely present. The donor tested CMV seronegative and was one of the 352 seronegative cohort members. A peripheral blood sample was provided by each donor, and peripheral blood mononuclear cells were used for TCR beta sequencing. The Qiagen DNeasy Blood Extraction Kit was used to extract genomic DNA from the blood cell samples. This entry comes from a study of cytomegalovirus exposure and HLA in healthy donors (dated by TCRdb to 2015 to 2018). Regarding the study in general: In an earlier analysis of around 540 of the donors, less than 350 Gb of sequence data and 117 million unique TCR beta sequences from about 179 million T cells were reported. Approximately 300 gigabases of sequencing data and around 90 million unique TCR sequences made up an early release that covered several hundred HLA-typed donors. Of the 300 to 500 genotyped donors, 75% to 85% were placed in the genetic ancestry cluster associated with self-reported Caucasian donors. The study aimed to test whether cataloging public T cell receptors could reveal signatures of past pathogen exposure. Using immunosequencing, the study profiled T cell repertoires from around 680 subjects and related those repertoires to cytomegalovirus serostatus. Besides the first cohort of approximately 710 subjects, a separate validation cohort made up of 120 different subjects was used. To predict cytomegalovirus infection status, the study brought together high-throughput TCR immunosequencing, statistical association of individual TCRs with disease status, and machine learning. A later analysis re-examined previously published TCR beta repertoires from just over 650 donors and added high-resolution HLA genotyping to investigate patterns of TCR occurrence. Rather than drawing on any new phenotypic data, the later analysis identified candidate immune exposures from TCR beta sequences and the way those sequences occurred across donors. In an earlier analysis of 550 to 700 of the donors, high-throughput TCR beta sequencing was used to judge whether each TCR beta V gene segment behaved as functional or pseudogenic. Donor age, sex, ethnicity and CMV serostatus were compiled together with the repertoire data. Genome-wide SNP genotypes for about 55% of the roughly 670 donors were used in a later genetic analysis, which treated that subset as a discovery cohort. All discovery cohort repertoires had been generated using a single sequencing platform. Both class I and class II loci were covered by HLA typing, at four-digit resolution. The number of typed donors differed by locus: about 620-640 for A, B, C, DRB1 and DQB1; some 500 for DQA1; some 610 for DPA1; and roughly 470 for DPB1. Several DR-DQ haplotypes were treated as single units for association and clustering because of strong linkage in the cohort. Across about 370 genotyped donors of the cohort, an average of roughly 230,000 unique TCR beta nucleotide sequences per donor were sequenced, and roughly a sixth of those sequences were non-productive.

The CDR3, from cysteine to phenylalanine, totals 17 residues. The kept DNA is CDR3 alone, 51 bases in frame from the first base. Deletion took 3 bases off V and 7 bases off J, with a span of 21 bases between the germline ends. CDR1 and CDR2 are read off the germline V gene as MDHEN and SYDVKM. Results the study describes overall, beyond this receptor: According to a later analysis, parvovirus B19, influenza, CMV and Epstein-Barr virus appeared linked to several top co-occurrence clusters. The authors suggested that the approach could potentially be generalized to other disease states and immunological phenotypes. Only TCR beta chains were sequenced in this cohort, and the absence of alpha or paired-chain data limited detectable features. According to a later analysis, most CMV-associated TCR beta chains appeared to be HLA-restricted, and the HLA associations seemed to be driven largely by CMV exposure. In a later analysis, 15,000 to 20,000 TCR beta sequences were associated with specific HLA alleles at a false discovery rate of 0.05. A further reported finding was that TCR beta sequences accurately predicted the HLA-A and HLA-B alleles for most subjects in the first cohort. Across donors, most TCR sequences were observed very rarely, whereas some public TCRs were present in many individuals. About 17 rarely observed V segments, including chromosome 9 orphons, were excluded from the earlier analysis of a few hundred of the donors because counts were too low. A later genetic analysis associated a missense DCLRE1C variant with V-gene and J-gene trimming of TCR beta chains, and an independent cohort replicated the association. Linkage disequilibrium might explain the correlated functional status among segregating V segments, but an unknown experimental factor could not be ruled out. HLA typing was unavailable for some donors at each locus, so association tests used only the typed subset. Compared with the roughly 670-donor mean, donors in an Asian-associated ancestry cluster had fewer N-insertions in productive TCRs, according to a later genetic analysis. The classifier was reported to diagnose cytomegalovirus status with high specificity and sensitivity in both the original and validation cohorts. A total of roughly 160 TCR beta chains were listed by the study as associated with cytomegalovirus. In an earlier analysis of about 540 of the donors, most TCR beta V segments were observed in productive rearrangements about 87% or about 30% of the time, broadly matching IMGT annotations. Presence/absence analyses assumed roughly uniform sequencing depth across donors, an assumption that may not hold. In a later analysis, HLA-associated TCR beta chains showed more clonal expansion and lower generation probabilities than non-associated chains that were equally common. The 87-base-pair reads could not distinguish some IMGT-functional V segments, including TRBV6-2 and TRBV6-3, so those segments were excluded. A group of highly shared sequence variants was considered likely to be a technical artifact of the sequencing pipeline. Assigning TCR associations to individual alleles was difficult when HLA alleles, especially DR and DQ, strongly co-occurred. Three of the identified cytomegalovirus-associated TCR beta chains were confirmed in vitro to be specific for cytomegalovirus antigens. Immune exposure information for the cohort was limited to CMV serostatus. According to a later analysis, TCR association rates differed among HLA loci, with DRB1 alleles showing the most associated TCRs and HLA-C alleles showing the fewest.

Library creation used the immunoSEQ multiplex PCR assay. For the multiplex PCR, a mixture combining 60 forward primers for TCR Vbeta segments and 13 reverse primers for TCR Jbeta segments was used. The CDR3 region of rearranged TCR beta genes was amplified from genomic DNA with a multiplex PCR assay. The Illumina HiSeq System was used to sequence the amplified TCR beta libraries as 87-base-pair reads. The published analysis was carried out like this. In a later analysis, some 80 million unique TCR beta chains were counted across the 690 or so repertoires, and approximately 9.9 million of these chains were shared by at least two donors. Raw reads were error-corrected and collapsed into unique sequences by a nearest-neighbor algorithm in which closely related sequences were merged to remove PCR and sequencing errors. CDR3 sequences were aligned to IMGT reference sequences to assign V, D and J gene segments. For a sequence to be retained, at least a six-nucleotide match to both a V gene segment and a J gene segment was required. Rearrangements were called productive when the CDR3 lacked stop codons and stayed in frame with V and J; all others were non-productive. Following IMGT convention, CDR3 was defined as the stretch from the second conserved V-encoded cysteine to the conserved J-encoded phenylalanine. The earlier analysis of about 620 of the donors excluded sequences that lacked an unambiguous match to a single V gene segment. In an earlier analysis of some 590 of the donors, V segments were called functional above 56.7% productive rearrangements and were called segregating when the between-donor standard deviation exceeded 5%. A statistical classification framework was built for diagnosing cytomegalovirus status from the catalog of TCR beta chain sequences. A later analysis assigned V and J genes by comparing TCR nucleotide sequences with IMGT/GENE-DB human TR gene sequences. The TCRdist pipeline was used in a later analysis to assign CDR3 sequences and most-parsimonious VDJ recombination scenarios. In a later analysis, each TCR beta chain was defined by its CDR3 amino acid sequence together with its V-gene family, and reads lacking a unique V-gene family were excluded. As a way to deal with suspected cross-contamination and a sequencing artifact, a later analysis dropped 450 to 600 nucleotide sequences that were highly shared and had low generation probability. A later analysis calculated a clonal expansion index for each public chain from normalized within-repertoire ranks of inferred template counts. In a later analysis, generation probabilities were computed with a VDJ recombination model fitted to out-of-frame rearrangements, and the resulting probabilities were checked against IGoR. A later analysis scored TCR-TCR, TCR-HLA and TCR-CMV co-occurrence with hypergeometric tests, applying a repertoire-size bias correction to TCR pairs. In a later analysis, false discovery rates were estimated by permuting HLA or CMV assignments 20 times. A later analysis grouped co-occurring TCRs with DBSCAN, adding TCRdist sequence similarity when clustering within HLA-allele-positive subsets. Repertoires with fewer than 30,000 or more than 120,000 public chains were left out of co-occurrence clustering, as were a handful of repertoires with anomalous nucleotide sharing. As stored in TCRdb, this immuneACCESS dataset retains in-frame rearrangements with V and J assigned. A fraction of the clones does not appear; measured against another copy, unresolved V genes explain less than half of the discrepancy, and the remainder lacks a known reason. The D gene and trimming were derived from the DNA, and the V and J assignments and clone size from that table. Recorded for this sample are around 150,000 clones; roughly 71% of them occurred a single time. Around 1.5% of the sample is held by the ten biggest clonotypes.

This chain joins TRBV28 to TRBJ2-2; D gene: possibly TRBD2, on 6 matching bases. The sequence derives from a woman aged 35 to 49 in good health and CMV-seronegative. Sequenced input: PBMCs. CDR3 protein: CASSFLSLGLPSGELFF. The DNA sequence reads TGTGCCAGCAGTTTTCTCTCTTTGGGACTTCCAAGCGGGGAGCTGTTTTTT. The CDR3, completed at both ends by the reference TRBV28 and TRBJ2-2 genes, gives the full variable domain DVKVTQSSRYLVKRTGEKVFLECVQDMDHENMFWYRQDPGLGLRLIYFSYDVKMKEKGDIPEGYSVSREKKERFSLILESASTNQTSMYLCASSFLSLGLPSGELFFGEGSRLTVL.